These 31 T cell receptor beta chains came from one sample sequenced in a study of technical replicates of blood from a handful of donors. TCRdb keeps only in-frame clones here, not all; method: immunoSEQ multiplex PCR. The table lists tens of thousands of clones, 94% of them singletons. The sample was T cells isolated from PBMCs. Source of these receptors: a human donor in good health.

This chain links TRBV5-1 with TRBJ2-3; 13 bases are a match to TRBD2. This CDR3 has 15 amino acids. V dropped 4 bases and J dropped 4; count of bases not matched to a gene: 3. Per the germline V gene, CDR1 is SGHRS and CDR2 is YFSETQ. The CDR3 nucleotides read TGCGCCAGCAGCCCCGGACTAGCGGGAGCAGATACGCAGTATTTT. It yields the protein CASSPGLAGADTQYF.

The CDR3 nucleotides read TGTGCCAGCAGCGACAGAGGGGGCGGCACTGAAGCTTTCTTT. It specifies CASSDRGGGTEAFF. The chain couples TRBV9 to TRBJ1-1; 7 nucleotides match TRBD1. The junction had 6 bases not matched to a gene; V was cut back by 3 bases and J by 4 bases. The V gene's germline CDR1 is SGDLS and CDR2 YYNGEE. This CDR3 region has 14 residues.

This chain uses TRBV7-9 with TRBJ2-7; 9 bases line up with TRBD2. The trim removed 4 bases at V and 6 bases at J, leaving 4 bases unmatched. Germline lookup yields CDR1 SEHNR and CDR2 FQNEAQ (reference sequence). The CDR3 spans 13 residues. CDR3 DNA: TGTGCCAGCAGCTCCTCACTAGCGGGCGAGCAGTACTTC. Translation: CASSSSLAGEQYF.

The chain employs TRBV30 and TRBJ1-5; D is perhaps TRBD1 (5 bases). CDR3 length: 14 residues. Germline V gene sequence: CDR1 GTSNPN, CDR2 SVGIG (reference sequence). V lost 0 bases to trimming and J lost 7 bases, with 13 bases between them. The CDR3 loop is CAWSVGRGEQPQHF. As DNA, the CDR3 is TGTGCCTGGAGTGTAGGTAGGGGTGAACAGCCCCAGCATTTT.

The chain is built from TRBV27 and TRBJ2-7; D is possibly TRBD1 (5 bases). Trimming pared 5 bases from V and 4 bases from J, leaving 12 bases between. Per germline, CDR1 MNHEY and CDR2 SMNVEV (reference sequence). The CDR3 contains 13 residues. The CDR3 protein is CASSDRISYEQYF. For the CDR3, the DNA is TGTGCCAGCAGTGACAGAATCTCGTACGAGCAGTACTTC.

This CDR3 is CASSLWASEYNEQFF. The CDR3 DNA sequence: TGTGCCAGCAGCTTATGGGCTAGCGAGTACAATGAGCAGTTCTTC. This chain links TRBV7-9 with TRBJ2-1, with D possibly being TRBD2 (6 bases). Germline-derived CDR1 and CDR2 are SEHNR and FQNEAQ (reference sequence). V was clipped by 2 bases and J by 4 bases, with 12 bases between them. The CDR3 runs 15 residues.

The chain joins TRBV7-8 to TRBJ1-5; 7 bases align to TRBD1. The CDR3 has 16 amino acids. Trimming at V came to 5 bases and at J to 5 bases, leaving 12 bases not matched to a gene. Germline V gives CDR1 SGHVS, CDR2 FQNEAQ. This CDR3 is CASSQERTGRDQPQHF. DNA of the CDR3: TGTGCCAGCAGCCAAGAACGGACAGGTCGAGATCAGCCCCAGCATTTT.

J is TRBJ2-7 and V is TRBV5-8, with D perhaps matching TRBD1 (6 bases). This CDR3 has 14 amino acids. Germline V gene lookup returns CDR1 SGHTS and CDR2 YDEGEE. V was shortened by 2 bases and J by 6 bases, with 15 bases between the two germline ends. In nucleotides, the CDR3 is TGTGCCAGCAGCTTTACTCAGGGGTTTGGCGAGCAGTACTTC. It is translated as CASSFTQGFGEQYF. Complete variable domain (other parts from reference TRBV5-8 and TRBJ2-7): EAGVTQSPTHLIKTRGQQATLRCSPISGHTSVYWYQQALGLGLQFLLWYDEGEERNRGNFPPRFSGRQFPNYSSELNVNALELEDSALYLCASSFTQGFGEQYFGPGTRLTVT.

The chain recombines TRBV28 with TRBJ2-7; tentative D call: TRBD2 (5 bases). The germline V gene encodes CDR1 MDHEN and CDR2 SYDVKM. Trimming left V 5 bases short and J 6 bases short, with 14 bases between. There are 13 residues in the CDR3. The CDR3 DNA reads TGTGCCAGCAGTACCGGACTCCCGACCGAGCAGTACTTC. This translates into CASSTGLPTEQYF. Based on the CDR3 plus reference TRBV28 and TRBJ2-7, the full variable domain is DVKVTQSSRYLVKRTGEKVFLECVQDMDHENMFWYRQDPGLGLRLIYFSYDVKMKEKGDIPEGYSVSREKKERFSLILESASTNQTSMYLCASSTGLPTEQYFGPGTRLTVT.

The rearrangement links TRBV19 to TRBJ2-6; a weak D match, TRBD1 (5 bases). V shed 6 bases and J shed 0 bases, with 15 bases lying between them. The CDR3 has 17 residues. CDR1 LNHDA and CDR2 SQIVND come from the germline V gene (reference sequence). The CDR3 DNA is TGTGCCAGTAGATGGGGCAGGCTCATCTCTGGGGCCAACGTCCTGACTTTC. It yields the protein CASRWGRLISGANVLTF.

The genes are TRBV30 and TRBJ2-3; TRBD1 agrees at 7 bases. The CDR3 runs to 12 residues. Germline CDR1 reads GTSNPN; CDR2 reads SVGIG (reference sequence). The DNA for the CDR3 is TGTGTATTTGGGCAGGGGGCAGATACGCAGTATTTT. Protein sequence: CVFGQGADTQYF.

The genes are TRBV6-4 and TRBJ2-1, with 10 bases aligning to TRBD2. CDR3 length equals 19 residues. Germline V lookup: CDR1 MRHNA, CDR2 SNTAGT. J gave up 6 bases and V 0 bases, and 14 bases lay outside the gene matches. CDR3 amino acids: CASSDSELAGFYASNEQFF. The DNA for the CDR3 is TGTGCCAGCAGTGACTCCGAACTAGCGGGATTCTACGCCTCCAATGAGCAGTTCTTC.

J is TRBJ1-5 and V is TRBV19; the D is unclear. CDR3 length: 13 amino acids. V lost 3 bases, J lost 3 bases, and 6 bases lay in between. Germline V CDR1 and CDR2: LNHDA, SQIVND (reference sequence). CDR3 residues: CASSMSVNQPQHF. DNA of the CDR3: TGTGCCAGTAGTATGAGCGTCAATCAGCCCCAGCATTTT.

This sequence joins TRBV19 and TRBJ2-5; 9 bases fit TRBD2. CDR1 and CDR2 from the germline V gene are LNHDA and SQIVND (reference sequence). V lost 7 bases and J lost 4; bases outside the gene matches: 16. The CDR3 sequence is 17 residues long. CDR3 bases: TGTGCCAGTAAGGAGGGGCCTGGACTAGCGCCTTCAGAGACCCAGTACTTC. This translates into CASKEGPGLAPSETQYF.

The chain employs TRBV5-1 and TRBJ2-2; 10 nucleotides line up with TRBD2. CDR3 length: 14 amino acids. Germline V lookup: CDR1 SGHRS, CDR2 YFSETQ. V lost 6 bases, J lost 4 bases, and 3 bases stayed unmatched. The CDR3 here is CASTWTSGTGELFF. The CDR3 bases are TGCGCCAGCACCTGGACTAGCGGCACCGGGGAGCTGTTTTTT. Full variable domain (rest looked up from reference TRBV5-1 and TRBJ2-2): KAGVTQTPRYLIKTRGQQVTLSCSPISGHRSVSWYQQTPGQGLQFLFEYFSETQRNKGNFPGRFSGRQFSNSRSEMNVSTLELGDSALYLCASTWTSGTGELFFGEGSRLTVL.

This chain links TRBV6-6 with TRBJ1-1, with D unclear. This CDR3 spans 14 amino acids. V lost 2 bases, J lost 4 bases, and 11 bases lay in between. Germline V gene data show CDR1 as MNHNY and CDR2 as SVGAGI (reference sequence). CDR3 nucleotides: TGTGCCAGCAGTTACCGAGGTGGTGGCACTGAAGCTTTCTTT. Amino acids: CASSYRGGGTEAFF.

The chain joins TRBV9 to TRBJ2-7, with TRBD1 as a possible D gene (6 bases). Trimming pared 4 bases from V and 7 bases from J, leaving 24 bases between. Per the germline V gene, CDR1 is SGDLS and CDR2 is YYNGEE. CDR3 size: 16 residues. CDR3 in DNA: TGTGCCAGCAGCCCCAATTCGGGACAAGGGGTTAGTGAGCAGTACTTC. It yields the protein CASSPNSGQGVSEQYF.

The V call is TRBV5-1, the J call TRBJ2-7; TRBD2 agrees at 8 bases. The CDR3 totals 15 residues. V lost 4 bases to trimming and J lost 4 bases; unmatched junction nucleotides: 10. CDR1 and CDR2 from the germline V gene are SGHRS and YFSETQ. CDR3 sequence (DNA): TGCGCCAGCAGCGTCTCAGGCGGGGGGCGTTACGAGCAGTACTTC. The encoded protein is CASSVSGGGRYEQYF.

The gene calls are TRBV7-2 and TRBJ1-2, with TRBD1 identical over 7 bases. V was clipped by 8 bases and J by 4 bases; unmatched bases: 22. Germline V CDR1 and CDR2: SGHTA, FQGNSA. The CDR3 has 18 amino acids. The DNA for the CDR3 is TGTGCCAGCCGTGGTTTCCGGGACAGACAGGAGAGGATCTATGGCTACACCTTC. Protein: CASRGFRDRQERIYGYTF. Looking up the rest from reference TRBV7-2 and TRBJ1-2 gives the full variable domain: GAGVSQSPSNKVTEKGKDVELRCDPISGHTALYWYRQSLGQGLEFLIYFQGNSAPDKSGLPSDRFSAERTGGSVSTLTIQRTQQEDSAVYLCASRGFRDRQERIYGYTFGSGTRLTVV.

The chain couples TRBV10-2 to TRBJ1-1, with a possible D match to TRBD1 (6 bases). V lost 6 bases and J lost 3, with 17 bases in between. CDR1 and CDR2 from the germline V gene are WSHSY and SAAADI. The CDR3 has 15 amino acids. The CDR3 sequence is CASRPVGALYTEAFF. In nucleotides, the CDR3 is TGCGCCAGCAGACCAGTGGGGGCACTTTACACTGAAGCTTTCTTT.

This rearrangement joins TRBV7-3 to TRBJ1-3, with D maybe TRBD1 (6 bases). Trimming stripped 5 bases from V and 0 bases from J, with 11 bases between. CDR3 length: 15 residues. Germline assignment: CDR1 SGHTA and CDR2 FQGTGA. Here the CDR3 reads CASSQDRTSGNTIYF. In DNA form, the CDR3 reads TGTGCCAGCAGCCAGGACAGAACCTCTGGAAACACCATATATTTT.

In DNA, the CDR3 is TGCGCCAGCAGCTTAGGACTAGCGGGAGGAGGTTCCGACGAGCAGTACTTC. This encodes CASSLGLAGGGSDEQYF. The rearrangement joins TRBV5-1 to TRBJ2-7, with TRBD2 matching 14 bases. CDR3 length: 17 residues. From germline, CDR1 is SGHRS and CDR2 YFSETQ. Germline trimming cut 2 bases from V and 5 bases from J; bases unmatched to any gene: 9.

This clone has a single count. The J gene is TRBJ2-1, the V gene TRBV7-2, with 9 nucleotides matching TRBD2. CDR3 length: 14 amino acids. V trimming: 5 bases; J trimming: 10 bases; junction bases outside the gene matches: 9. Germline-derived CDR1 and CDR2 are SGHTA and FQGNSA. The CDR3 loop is CASSLGLARWEQFF. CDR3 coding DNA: TGTGCCAGCAGCCTGGGACTAGCCCGTTGGGAGCAGTTCTTC.

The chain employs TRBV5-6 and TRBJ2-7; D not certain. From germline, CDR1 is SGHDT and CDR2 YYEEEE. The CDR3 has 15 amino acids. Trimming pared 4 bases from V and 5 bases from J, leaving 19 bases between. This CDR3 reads CASSGMTGRLHEQYF. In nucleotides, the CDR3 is TGTGCCAGCAGCGGAATGACGGGTAGGCTACACGAGCAGTACTTC.

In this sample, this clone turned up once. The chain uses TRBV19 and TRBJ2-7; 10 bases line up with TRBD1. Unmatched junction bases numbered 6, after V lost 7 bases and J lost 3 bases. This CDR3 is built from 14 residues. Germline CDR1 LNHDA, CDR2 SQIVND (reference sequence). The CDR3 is CASKMTGGLYEQYF. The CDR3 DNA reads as TGTGCCAGTAAAATGACAGGGGGCCTCTACGAGCAGTACTTC.

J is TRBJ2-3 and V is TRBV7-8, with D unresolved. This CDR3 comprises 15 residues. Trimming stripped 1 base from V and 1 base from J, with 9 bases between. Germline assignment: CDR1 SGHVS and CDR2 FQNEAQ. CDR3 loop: CASSLGPFRTDTQYF. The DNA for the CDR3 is TGTGCCAGCAGCTTAGGGCCGTTTCGCACAGATACGCAGTATTTT. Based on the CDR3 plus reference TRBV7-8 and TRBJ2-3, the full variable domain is GAGVSQSPRYKVAKRGQDVALRCDPISGHVSLFWYQQALGQGPEFLTYFQNEAQLDKSGLPSDRFFAERPEGSVSTLKIQRTQQEDSAVYLCASSLGPFRTDTQYFGPGTRLTVL.

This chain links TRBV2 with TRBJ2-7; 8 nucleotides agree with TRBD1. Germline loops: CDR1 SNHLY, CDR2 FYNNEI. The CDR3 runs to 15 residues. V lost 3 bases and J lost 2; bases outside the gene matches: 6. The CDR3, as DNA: TGTGCCAGCAGTGAGTTGGACAGGGCCCCCTACGAGCAGTACTTC. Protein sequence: CASSELDRAPYEQYF. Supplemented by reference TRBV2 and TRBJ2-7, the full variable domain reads EPEVTQTPSHQVTQMGQEVILRCVPISNHLYFYWYRQILGQKVEFLVSFYNNEISEKSEIFDDQFSVERPDGSNFTLKIRSTKLEDSAMYFCASSELDRAPYEQYFGPGTRLTVT.

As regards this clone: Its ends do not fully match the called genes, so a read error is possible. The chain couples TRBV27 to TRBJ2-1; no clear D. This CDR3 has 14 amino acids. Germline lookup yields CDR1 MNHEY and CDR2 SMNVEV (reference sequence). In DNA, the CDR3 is TGTGCCAGCAGTTTATTGAATTATTACACTGAGCAGTTCTTC. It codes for CASSLLNYYTEQFF.

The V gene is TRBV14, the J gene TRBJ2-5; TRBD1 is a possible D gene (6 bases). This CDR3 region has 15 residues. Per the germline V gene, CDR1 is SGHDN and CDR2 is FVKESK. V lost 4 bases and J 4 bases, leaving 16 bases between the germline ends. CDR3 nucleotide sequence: TGTGCCAGCAGCCCCCGCGCAGGGGTAGCAGAGACCCAGTACTTC. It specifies CASSPRAGVAETQYF.

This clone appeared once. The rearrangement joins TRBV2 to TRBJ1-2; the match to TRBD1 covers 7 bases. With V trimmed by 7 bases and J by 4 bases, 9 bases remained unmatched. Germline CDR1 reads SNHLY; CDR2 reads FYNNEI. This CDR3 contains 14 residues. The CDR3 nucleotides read TGTGCCAGCACCTCTGACAGGGCTTCCTATGGCTACACCTTC. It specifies CASTSDRASYGYTF.

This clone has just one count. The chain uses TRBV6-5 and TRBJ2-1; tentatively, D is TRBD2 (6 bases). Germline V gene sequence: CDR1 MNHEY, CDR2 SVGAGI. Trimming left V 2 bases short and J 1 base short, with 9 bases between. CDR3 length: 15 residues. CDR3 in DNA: TGTGCCAGCAGTTACGGGACTGCTTCCTACAATGAGCAGTTCTTC. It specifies CASSYGTASYNEQFF.